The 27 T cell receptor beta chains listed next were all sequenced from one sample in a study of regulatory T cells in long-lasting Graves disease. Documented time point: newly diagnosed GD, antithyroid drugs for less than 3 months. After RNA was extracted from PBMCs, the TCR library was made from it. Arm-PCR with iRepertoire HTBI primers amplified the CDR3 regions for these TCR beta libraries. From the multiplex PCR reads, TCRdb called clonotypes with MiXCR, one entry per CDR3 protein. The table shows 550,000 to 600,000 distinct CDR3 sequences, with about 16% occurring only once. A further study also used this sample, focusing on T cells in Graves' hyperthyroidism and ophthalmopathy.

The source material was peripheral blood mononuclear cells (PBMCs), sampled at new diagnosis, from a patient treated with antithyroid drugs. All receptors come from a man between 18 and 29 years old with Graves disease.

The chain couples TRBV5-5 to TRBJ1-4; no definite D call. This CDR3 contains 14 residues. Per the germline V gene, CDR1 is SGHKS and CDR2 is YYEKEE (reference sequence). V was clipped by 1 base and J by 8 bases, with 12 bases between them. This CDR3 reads CASSLSRVEEKLFF. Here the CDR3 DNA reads TGTGCCAGCAGCTTGTCAAGGGTGGAGGAAAAACTGTTTTTT.

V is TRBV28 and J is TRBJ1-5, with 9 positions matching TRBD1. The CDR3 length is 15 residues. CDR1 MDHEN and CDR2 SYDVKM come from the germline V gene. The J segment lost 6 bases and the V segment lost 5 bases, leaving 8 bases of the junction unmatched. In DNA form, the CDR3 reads TGTGCCAGCAGTACATACAGGGGGCAGGCTCAGCCCCAGCATTTT. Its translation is CASSTYRGQAQPQHF.

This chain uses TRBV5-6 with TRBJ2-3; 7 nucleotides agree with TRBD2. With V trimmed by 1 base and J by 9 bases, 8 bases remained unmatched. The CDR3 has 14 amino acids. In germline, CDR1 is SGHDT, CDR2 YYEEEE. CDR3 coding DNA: TGTGCCAGCAGCTTGTGGGGGGGGAAGGACACGCAGTATTTT. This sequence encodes CASSLWGGKDTQYF.

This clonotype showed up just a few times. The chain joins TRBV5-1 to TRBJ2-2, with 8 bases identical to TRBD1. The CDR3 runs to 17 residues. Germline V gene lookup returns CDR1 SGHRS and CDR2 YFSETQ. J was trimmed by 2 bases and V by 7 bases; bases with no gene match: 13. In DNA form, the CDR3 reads TGCGCCAGCCATCGGGGAGCAGGGGGCGGCAACACCGGGGAGCTGTTTTTT. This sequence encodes CASHRGAGGGNTGELFF. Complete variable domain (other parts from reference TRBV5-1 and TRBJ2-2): KAGVTQTPRYLIKTRGQQVTLSCSPISGHRSVSWYQQTPGQGLQFLFEYFSETQRNKGNFPGRFSGRQFSNSRSEMNVSTLELGDSALYLCASHRGAGGGNTGELFFGEGSRLTVL.

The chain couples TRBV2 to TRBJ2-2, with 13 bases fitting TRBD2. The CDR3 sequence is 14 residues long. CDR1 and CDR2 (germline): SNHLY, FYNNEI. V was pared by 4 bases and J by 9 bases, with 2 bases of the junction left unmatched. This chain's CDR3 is CASSGTSGSRELFF. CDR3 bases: TGTGCCAGCAGTGGGACTAGCGGGAGTCGGGAGCTGTTTTTT.

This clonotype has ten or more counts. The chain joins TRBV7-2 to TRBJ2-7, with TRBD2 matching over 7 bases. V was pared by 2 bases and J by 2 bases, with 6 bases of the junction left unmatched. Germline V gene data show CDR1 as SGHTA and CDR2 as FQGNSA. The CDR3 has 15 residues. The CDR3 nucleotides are TGTGCCAGCAGCTTACGACCTAGCGGCACCTACGAGCAGTACTTC. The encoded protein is CASSLRPSGTYEQYF.

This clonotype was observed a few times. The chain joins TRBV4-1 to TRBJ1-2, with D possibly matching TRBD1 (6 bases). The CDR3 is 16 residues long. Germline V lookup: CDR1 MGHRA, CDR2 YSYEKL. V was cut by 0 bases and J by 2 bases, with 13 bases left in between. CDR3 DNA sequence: TGCGCCAGCAGCCAAGATGGGGGGGGGCAGAACTATGGCTACACCTTC. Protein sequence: CASSQDGGGQNYGYTF.

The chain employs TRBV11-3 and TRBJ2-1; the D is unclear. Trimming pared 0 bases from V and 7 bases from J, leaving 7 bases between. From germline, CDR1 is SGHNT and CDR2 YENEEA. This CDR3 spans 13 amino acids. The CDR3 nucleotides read TGTGCCAGCAGCTTAGAGACGGGTAATGAGCAGTTCTTC. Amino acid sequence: CASSLETGNEQFF.

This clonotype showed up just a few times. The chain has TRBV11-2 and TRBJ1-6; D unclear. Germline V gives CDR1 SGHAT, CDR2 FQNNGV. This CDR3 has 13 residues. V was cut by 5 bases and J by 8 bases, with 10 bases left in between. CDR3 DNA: TGTGCCAGCAGCCCTATACTGGATTCACCCCTCCACTTT. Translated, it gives CASSPILDSPLHF. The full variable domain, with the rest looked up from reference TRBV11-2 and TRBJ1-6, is EAGVAQSPRYKIIEKRQSVAFWCNPISGHATLYWYQQILGQGPKLLIQFQNNGVVDDSQLPKDRFSAERLKGVDSTLKIQPAKLEDSAVYLCASSPILDSPLHFGNGTRLTVT.

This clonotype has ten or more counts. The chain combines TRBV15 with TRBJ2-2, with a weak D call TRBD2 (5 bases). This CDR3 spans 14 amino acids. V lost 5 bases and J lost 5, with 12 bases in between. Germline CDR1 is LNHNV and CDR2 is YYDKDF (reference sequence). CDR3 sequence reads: CATSRRVETGELFF. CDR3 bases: TGTGCCACCAGCCGGCGGGTTGAGACCGGGGAGCTGTTTTTT. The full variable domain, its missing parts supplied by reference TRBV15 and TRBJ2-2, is DAMVIQNPRYQVTQFGKPVTLSCSQTLNHNVMYWYQQKSSQAPKLLFHYYDKDFNNEADTPDNFQSRRPNTSFCFLDIRSPGLGDTAMYLCATSRRVETGELFFGEGSRLTVL.

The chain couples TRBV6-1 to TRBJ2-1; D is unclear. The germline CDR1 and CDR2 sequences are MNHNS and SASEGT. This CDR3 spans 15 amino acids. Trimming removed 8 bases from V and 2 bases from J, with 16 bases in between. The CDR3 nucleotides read TGTGCCAGCGGATTTTCCCTTAGCACCTACAATGAGCAGTTCTTC. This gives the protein CASGFSLSTYNEQFF.

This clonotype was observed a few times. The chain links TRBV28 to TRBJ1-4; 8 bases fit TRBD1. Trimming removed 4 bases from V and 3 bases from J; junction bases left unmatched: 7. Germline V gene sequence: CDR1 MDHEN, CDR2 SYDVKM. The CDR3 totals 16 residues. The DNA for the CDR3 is TGTGCCAGCAGTTCGGGCGACAGGGGAGCTAATGAAAAACTGTTTTTT. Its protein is CASSSGDRGANEKLFF.

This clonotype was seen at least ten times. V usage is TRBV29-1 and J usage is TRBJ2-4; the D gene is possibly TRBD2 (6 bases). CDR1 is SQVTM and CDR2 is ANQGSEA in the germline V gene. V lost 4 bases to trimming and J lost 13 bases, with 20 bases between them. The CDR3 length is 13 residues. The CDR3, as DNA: TGCAGCGTTGCGGCGGGAAATGGCCCCTTACAGTACTTC. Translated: CSVAAGNGPLQYF.

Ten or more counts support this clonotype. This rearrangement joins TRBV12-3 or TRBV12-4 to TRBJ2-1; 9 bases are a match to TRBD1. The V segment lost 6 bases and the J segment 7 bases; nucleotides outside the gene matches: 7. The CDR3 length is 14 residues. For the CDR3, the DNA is TGTGCCAGCAGGCCGGGACAGGGAAGGAATGAGCAGTTCTTC. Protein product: CASRPGQGRNEQFF.

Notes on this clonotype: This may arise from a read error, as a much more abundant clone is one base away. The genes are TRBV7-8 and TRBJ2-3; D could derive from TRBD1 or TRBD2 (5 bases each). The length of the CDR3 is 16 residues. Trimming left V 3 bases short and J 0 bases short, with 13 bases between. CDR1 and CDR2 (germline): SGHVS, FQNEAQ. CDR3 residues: CASSFRRGTSTDTQYF. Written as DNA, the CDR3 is TGTGCCAGCAGCTTCAGGAGAGGGACCAGCACAGATACGCAGTATTTT.

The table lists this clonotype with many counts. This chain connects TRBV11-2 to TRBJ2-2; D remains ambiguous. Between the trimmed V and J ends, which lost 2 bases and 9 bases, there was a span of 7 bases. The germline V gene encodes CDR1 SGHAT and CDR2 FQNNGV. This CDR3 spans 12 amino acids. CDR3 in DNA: TGTGCCAGCAGCTTACGTGGGAGGGAGCTGTTTTTT. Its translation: CASSLRGRELFF. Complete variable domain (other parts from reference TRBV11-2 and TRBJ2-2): EAGVAQSPRYKIIEKRQSVAFWCNPISGHATLYWYQQILGQGPKLLIQFQNNGVVDDSQLPKDRFSAERLKGVDSTLKIQPAKLEDSAVYLCASSLRGRELFFGEGSRLTVL.

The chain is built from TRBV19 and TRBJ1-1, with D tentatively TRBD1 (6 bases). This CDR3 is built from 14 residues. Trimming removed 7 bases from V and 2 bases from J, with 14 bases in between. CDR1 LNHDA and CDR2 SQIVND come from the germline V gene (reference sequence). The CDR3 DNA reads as TGTGCCAGTACCCCCACAGGGTTTAACACTGAAGCTTTCTTT. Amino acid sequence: CASTPTGFNTEAFF. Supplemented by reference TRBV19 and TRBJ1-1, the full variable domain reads DGGITQSPKYLFRKEGQNVTLSCEQNLNHDAMYWYRQDPGQGLRLIYYSQIVNDFQKGDIAEGYSVSREKKESFPLTVTSAQKNPTAFYLCASTPTGFNTEAFFGQGTRLTVV.

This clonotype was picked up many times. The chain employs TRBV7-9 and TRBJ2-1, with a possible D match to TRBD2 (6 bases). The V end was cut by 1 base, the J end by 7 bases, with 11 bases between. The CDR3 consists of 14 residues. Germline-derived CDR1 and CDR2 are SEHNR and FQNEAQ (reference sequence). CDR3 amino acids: CASSLDGSRNEQFF. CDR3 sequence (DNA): TGTGCCAGCAGCTTAGACGGGAGCCGGAATGAGCAGTTCTTC.

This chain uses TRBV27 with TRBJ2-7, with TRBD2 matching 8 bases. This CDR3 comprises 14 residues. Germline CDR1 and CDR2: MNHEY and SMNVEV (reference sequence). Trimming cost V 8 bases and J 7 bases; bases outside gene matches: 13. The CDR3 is CASRVGAGVIEQYF. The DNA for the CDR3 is TGTGCCAGCCGCGTTGGAGCGGGAGTGATTGAGCAGTACTTC.

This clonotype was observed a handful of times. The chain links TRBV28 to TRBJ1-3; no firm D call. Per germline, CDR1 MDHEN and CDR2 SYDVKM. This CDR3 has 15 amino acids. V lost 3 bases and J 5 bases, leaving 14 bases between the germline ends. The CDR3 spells CASSLDGSLRNTIYF. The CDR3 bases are TGTGCCAGCAGTTTGGACGGAAGTCTGAGAAACACCATATATTTT. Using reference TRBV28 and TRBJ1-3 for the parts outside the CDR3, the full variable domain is DVKVTQSSRYLVKRTGEKVFLECVQDMDHENMFWYRQDPGLGLRLIYFSYDVKMKEKGDIPEGYSVSREKKERFSLILESASTNQTSMYLCASSLDGSLRNTIYFGEGSWLTVV.

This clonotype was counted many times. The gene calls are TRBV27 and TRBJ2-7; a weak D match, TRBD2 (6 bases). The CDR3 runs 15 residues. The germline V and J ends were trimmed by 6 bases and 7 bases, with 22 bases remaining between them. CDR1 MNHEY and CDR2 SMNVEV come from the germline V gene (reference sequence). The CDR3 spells CASRNRGKLTGEQYF. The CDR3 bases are TGTGCCAGCAGAAACCGGGGGAAACTGACGGGGGAGCAGTACTTC.

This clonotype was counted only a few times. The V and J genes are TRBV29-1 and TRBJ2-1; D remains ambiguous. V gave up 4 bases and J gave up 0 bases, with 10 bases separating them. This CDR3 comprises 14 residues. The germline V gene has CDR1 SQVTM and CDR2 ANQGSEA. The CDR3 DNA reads TGCAGCGTTGTAACCCGCGCCTCCTACAATGAGCAGTTCTTC. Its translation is CSVVTRASYNEQFF.

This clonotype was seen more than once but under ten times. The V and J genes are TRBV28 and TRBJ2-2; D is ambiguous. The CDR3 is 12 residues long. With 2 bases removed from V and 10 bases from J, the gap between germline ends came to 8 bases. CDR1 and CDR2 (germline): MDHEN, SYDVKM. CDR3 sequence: CASSLGIVELFF. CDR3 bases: TGTGCCAGCAGTTTAGGCATCGTGGAGCTGTTTTTT.

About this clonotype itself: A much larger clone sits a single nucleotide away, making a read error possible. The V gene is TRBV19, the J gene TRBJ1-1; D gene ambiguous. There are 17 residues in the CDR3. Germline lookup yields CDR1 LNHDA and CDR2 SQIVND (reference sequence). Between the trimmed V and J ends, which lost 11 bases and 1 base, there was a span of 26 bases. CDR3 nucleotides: TGTGCCCGTATATCCCACGGCGGGGATTTCTCGAACACTGAAGCTTTCTTT. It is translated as CARISHGGDFSNTEAFF.

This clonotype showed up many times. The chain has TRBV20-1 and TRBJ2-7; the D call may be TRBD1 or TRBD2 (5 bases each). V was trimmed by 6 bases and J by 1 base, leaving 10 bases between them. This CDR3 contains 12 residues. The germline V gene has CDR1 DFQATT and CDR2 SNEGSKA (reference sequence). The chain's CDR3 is CSAGTGSYEQYF. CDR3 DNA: TGCAGTGCGGGGACGGGATCCTACGAGCAGTACTTC.

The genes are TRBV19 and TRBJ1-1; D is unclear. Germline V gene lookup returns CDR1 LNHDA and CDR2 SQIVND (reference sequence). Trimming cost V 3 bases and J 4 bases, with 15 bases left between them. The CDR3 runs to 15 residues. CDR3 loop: CASSIEKGYVTEAFF. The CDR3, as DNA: TGTGCCAGTAGTATTGAGAAGGGATATGTCACTGAAGCTTTCTTT.

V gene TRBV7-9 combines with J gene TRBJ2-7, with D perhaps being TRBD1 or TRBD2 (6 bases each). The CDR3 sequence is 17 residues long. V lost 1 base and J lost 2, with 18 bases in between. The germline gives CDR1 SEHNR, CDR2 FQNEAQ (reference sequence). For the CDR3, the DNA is TGTGCCAGCAGCTTAGGGGGTTTGGCGGGGACAACCTACGAGCAGTACTTC. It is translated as CASSLGGLAGTTYEQYF. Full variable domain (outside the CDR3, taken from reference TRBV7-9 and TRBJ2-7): DTGVSQNPRHKITKRGQNVTFRCDPISEHNRLYWYRQTLGQGPEFLTYFQNEAQLEKSRLLSDRFSAERPKGSFSTLEIQRTEQGDSAMYLCASSLGGLAGTTYEQYFGPGTRLTVT.